Each of the 17 T cell receptor beta chains below was sequenced from the same sample in a study of beta chain features in type 1 diabetes. Expressed TCRB transcripts were sequenced because the entire RNA isolate underwent reverse transcription. Here immunoSEQ multiplex PCR was the method, and the copy in TCRdb shows in-frame clones only, minus some. This sample carries hundreds of thousands of clones, approximately 15% of them seen once, and the ten largest clones take about 0.034%. Input material: naive CD4+ T cells from blood. All receptors derive from a man aged 25 to 40 in good health.

This clone was seen a handful of times. V usage is TRBV30 and J usage is TRBJ1-2; 8 bases are shared with TRBD1. The J segment lost 5 bases and the V segment lost 7 bases, leaving 6 bases of the junction unmatched. Germline values: CDR1 GTSNPN, CDR2 SVGIG (reference sequence). This CDR3 comprises 12 residues. The CDR3 bases are TGTGCCTCATCCGGGACAGGATATGGCTACACCTTC. Translating it yields CASSGTGYGYTF. Full variable domain (outside the CDR3, taken from reference TRBV30 and TRBJ1-2): SQTIHQWPATLVQPVGSPLSLECTVEGTSNPNLYWYRQAAGRGLQLLFYSVGIGQISSEVPQNLSASRPQDRQFILSSKKLLLSDSGFYLCASSGTGYGYTFGSGTRLTVV.

The genes are TRBV6-5 and TRBJ2-4; 7 nucleotides agree with TRBD2. Germline CDR1 MNHEY, CDR2 SVGAGI. There are 14 residues in the CDR3. V was clipped by 6 bases and J by 7 bases; unmatched bases: 9. The CDR3 DNA reads as TGTGCCAGCAGCCCAGGACTAGATCCCAACATTCAGTACTTC. Protein product: CASSPGLDPNIQYF.

The rearrangement joins TRBV9 to TRBJ1-2; maybe TRBD1 (6 bases). Trimming took 4 bases from V and 1 from J, leaving 17 bases between them. In germline, CDR1 is SGDLS, CDR2 YYNGEE. The CDR3 loop spans 16 amino acids. CDR3 nucleotides: TGTGCCAGCAGCCGACCTACGGGGGGGCGTAACTATGGCTACACCTTC. Its translation is CASSRPTGGRNYGYTF.

The genes are TRBV6-1 and TRBJ1-2; D possibly corresponds to TRBD1 (5 bases). The germline V gene has CDR1 MNHNS and CDR2 SASEGT. The CDR3 consists of 12 residues. V lost 4 bases and J lost 4, with 7 bases in between. The CDR3, as DNA: TGTGCCAGCAGTGTGGGACGCTATGGCTACACCTTC. Amino acid sequence: CASSVGRYGYTF.

Many counts were recorded for this clone. The chain links TRBV7-9 to TRBJ2-5, with TRBD1 matching 9 bases. The CDR3 extends over 13 amino acids. CDR1 is SEHNR, CDR2 FQNEAQ, per germline (reference sequence). The trim removed 5 bases at V and 6 bases at J, leaving 4 bases unmatched. The CDR3 loop reads CASSRGQGKTQYF. Written as DNA, the CDR3 is TGTGCCAGCAGCCGGGGACAGGGAAAGACCCAGTACTTC.

This clone was observed a few times. The gene calls are TRBV7-2 and TRBJ1-2; D is uncertain. The CDR3 has 15 amino acids. Trimming took off 1 base at V and 5 bases at J, with 14 bases between the two ends. Looked up from germline, CDR1 is SGHTA and CDR2 is FQGNSA. CDR3 DNA: TGTGCCAGCAGCTTAGAATCGACGGGAGGGTATGGCTACACCTTC. Encoded protein: CASSLESTGGYGYTF.

V is TRBV27 and J is TRBJ2-3; D gene ambiguous. This CDR3 is 15 amino acids long. Trimming took 3 bases from V and 2 from J, leaving 12 bases between them. The germline CDR1 and CDR2 sequences are MNHEY and SMNVEV (reference sequence). CDR3 sequence (DNA): TGTGCCAGCAGTTTGGGCAGCTATCTCACAGATACGCAGTATTTT. Its translation: CASSLGSYLTDTQYF.

The chain is built from TRBV7-2 and TRBJ2-7, with a possible D match to TRBD2 (5 bases). V was cut by 3 bases and J by 3 bases, with 9 bases left in between. CDR1 and CDR2 (germline): SGHTA, FQGNSA. There are 13 residues in the CDR3. The CDR3 DNA sequence: TGTGCCAGCAGCTTCGGGGTAGACTACGAGCAGTACTTC. This gives the protein CASSFGVDYEQYF.

This chain connects TRBV9 to TRBJ1-2, with a possible D match to TRBD1 (6 bases). The CDR3 loop spans 17 amino acids. In germline, CDR1 is SGDLS, CDR2 YYNGEE. V was cut by 8 bases and J by 0 bases, with 23 bases left in between. The CDR3 region has the DNA TGTGCCAGGGACAGCGAGGACCATAACCCAGCTAACTATGGCTACACCTTC. Translated, it gives CARDSEDHNPANYGYTF.

The V and J genes are TRBV5-1 and TRBJ2-3, with 8 bases aligning to TRBD1. CDR3 size: 15 residues. CDR1 and CDR2 from the germline V gene are SGHRS and YFSETQ. V gave up 4 bases and J gave up 0 bases; unmatched junction bases: 4. CDR3 in amino acids: CASSATGGSTDTQYF. The DNA for the CDR3 is TGCGCCAGCAGCGCTACAGGGGGTAGCACAGATACGCAGTATTTT.

This clone was observed once. V usage is TRBV7-9 and J usage is TRBJ2-7; 9 bases are shared with TRBD2. V lost 5 bases, J lost 12 bases, and 11 bases stayed unmatched. Germline V lookup: CDR1 SEHNR, CDR2 FQNEAQ (reference sequence). The CDR3 totals 13 residues. In DNA form, the CDR3 reads TGTGCCAGCAGCCCCATCGGGACTAGCTTTCGGTACGTC. Its translation is CASSPIGTSFRYV.

The rearrangement uses TRBV9 and TRBJ2-1; 14 nucleotides line up with TRBD2. This CDR3 has 15 residues. Trimming at V came to 3 bases and at J to 12 bases, leaving 8 bases not matched to a gene. In germline, CDR1 is SGDLS, CDR2 YYNGEE. The CDR3 region is CASSGAGLAGVVQFF. For the CDR3, the DNA is TGTGCCAGCAGCGGTGCGGGACTAGCGGGAGTCGTGCAGTTCTTC.

This clone was found a few times. The rearrangement links TRBV30 to TRBJ2-7, with 13 bases lining up with TRBD2. With 5 bases clipped from V and 3 bases from J, the junction kept 7 bases outside the gene matches. Germline V CDR1 and CDR2: GTSNPN, SVGIG (reference sequence). This CDR3 is 15 amino acids long. CDR3 sequence reads: CAWDPGLAGIYEQYV. In DNA, the CDR3 is TGTGCCTGGGATCCGGGACTAGCGGGGATCTACGAGCAGTACGTC.

This clone came up once. The chain carries TRBV4-3 and TRBJ1-1; no definite D call. This CDR3 spans 15 amino acids. Per the germline V gene, CDR1 is LGHNA and CDR2 is YSLEER. V shed 0 bases and J shed 1 base, with 9 bases lying between them. The CDR3 sequence: CASSQEAIENTEAFF. The CDR3 bases are TGCGCCAGCAGCCAAGAGGCGATAGAGAACACTGAAGCTTTCTTT.

This clone was observed a few times. V and J are TRBV27 and TRBJ2-7; possible D gene TRBD1, 6 bases. The CDR3 spans 15 residues. Germline V lookup: CDR1 MNHEY, CDR2 SMNVEV (reference sequence). Trimming pared 0 bases from V and 4 bases from J, leaving 13 bases between. The CDR3 nucleotides are TGTGCCAGCAGTTTATCGAGAGGGGGTCATTACGAGCAGTACTTC. Amino acids: CASSLSRGGHYEQYF.

The chain carries TRBV11-2 and TRBJ1-2; D not certain. V was clipped by 4 bases and J by 4 bases, with 10 bases between them. The germline gives CDR1 SGHAT, CDR2 FQNNGV. The CDR3 is 13 residues long. The DNA for the CDR3 is TGTGCCAGCAGCTCGACCGCCGCCTATGGCTACACCTTC. Its protein is CASSSTAAYGYTF.

This chain links TRBV5-4 with TRBJ1-2; D is ambiguous. The CDR3 is made up of 14 amino acids. V lost 2 bases and J 1 base, leaving 9 bases between the germline ends. The germline gives CDR1 SGHNT, CDR2 YYREEE (reference sequence). The CDR3 loop reads CASSLGRVNYGYTF. The CDR3 nucleotides read TGTGCCAGCAGCTTAGGCCGGGTTAACTATGGCTACACCTTC. The variable domain in full, with the rest retrieved from reference TRBV5-4 and TRBJ1-2, is ETGVTQSPTHLIKTRGQQVTLRCSSQSGHNTVSWYQQALGQGPQFIFQYYREEENGRGNFPPRFSGLQFPNYSSELNVNALELDDSALYLCASSLGRVNYGYTFGSGTRLTVV.